This T cell receptor (beta chain) was found in a study of cytomegalovirus exposure and HLA in healthy donors. Germline V lookup: CDR1 MNHEY, CDR2 SMNVEV (reference sequence). Trimming shortened V by 1 base and J by 5 bases, and 10 bases separated the two germline ends. CDR3 length equals 14 residues. The primer mix had 60 Vbeta and 13 Jbeta primers. Only in-frame clones appear in the TCRdb table, and some are missing; sequencing was by immunoSEQ multiplex PCR. The profile shows approximately 110,000 clones, 74% of them singletons. The specimen was PBMCs. The receptor was isolated from a woman aged 45-65 years in good health and CMV-seropositive. The J gene is TRBJ2-3, the V gene TRBV27, with a possible D match to TRBD2 (7 bases). In DNA form, the CDR3 reads TGTGCCAGCAGTTTATGGGGGGGCGAAGATACGCAGTATTTT. Translating it yields CASSLWGGEDTQYF.